Each of the 17 T cell receptor beta chains below was sequenced from the same sample in a study of radiation and T cells in renal cell carcinoma. The time point is: blood 2 weeks post-SBRT. Treatment here: 15 Gy SBRT to primary tumor, nephrectomy 4 weeks later. Libraries were prepared by immunoSEQ multiplex PCR; TCRdb keeps only in-frame clonotypes and omits some of them. The repertoire holds 45,000 to 55,000 clones, with about 80% as singletons. The sequencing used blood, collected from a patient whose treatment included radiotherapy and nephrectomy. These TCRs come from a woman between 70 and 85 years old with renal cell carcinoma.

The CDR3 nucleotides read TGTGCCAGCAGTACACAGGGTAGGAATGAGCAGTTCTTC. Its protein is CASSTQGRNEQFF. The V gene is TRBV2, the J gene TRBJ2-1; weak D call: TRBD1 (6 bases). Deletions cut 5 bases from V and 7 bases from J, with 12 bases between. The CDR3 runs to 13 residues. Looked up from germline, CDR1 is SNHLY and CDR2 is FYNNEI.

J is TRBJ2-7 and V is TRBV4-1; no clear D gene. V lost 6 bases, J lost 3 bases, and 15 bases lay in between. The CDR3 sequence is 14 residues long. Germline V CDR1 and CDR2: MGHRA, YSYEKL. The CDR3 coding sequence is TGCGCCAGCAGTGTCGGGTGGCCGAGCTACGAGCAGTACTTC. Its translation: CASSVGWPSYEQYF.

The CDR3 here is CASSLTLGETQYF. CDR3 nucleotides: TGTGCCAGCAGCTTGACCCTGGGAGAGACCCAGTACTTC. The genes are TRBV7-6 and TRBJ2-5; D ambiguous. The CDR3 spans 13 residues. CDR1 and CDR2 from the germline V gene are SGHVS and FNYEAQ. V shed 3 bases and J shed 4 bases, with 9 bases lying between them.

This chain joins TRBV11-2 and TRBJ2-5; 11 bases fit TRBD1. V shed 1 base and J 5 bases; nucleotides not matched to a gene: 6. CDR1 SGHAT and CDR2 FQNNGV come from the germline V gene. This CDR3 spans 16 amino acids. CDR3 sequence (DNA): TGTGCCAGCAGCTTAGCGGACAGGGGGCTACTTGAGACCCAGTACTTC. As protein: CASSLADRGLLETQYF.

V usage is TRBV10-3 and J usage is TRBJ1-1, with D possibly being TRBD1 (5 bases). The CDR3 spans 15 residues. Trimming took off 6 bases at V and 1 base at J, with 15 bases between the two ends. Germline V gives CDR1 ENHRY, CDR2 SYGVKD. CDR3 coding DNA: TGTGCCATCAGCCGGGGGACGCAGGGGAACACTGAAGCTTTCTTT. Its translation is CAISRGTQGNTEAFF.

This clone has just one count. This chain uses TRBV7-9 with TRBJ2-1; D is perhaps TRBD1 (5 bases). Per germline, CDR1 SEHNR and CDR2 FQNEAQ (reference sequence). V was shortened by 4 bases and J by 0 bases, with 10 bases between the two germline ends. This CDR3 has 15 amino acids. The CDR3 DNA reads as TGTGCCAGCAGCTACAGGACGAGCTCCTACAATGAGCAGTTCTTC. Translation gives CASSYRTSSYNEQFF.

This chain joins TRBV2 and TRBJ1-2, with D maybe TRBD1 (5 bases). The CDR3 runs 14 residues. Trimming left V 4 bases short and J 5 bases short, with 14 bases between. Germline assignment: CDR1 SNHLY and CDR2 FYNNEI. CDR3: CASSGGRRPYGYTF. The CDR3 region has the DNA TGTGCCAGCAGTGGGGGACGACGGCCATATGGCTACACCTTC. Drawing the rest from reference TRBV2 and TRBJ1-2, the complete variable domain is EPEVTQTPSHQVTQMGQEVILRCVPISNHLYFYWYRQILGQKVEFLVSFYNNEISEKSEIFDDQFSVERPDGSNFTLKIRSTKLEDSAMYFCASSGGRRPYGYTFGSGTRLTVV.

The V call is TRBV7-3, the J call TRBJ2-3, with TRBD2 as a possible D gene (6 bases). The CDR3 loop spans 15 amino acids. The germline V and J ends were trimmed by 5 bases and 4 bases, with 16 bases remaining between them. CDR1 SGHTA and CDR2 FQGTGA come from the germline V gene. CDR3 sequence (DNA): TGTGCCAGCAGCGCCTGGGGCGGGATGGCAGATACGCAGTATTTT. Encoded protein: CASSAWGGMADTQYF. The full variable domain, in which reference TRBV7-3 and TRBJ2-3 provide the parts outside the CDR3, is GAGVSQTPSNKVTEKGKYVELRCDPISGHTALYWYRQSLGQGPEFLIYFQGTGAADDSGLPNDRFFAVRPEGSVSTLKIQRTERGDSAVYLCASSAWGGMADTQYFGPGTRLTVL.

The chain carries TRBV13 and TRBJ2-5; 9 bases map to TRBD1. V gave up 7 bases and J gave up 1 base; unmatched junction bases: 10. The germline gives CDR1 PRHDT, CDR2 FYEKMQ (reference sequence). CDR3 length: 16 residues. The CDR3: CASNSKMTGGQETQYF. As DNA, the CDR3 is TGTGCCAGCAACTCAAAAATGACAGGGGGCCAAGAGACCCAGTACTTC. The full variable domain, in which reference TRBV13 and TRBJ2-5 provide the parts outside the CDR3, is AAGVIQSPRHLIKEKRETATLKCYPIPRHDTVYWYQQGPGQDPQFLISFYEKMQSDKGSIPDRFSAQQFSDYHSELNMSSLELGDSALYFCASNSKMTGGQETQYFGPGTRLLVL.

The chain joins TRBV27 to TRBJ2-1, with TRBD1 as a possible D gene (6 bases). V was shortened by 7 bases and J by 3 bases, with 19 bases between the two germline ends. The CDR3 sequence is 16 residues long. Germline CDR1 reads MNHEY; CDR2 reads SMNVEV (reference sequence). The CDR3 DNA sequence: TGTGCCAGCATTGGCCCTGGTCTGGACAGCTACAATGAGCAGTTCTTC. Amino acid sequence: CASIGPGLDSYNEQFF.

This chain joins TRBV6-6 and TRBJ2-1; TRBD2 matches at 7 bases. There are 12 residues in the CDR3. V lost 5 bases, J lost 8 bases, and 3 bases stayed unmatched. CDR1 MNHNY and CDR2 SVGAGI come from the germline V gene (reference sequence). CDR3 amino acids: CASSTRGDEQFF. The CDR3 DNA sequence: TGTGCCAGCAGTACTCGGGGGGATGAGCAGTTCTTC.

V usage is TRBV7-9 and J usage is TRBJ1-6, with 10 nucleotides matching TRBD1. V dropped 5 bases and J dropped 9; count of bases not matched to a gene: 13. The V gene's germline CDR1 is SEHNR and CDR2 FQNEAQ (reference sequence). This CDR3 contains 17 residues. CDR3 amino acids: CASSPGQGLGFGSPLHF. The DNA of the CDR3 is TGTGCCAGCAGCCCGGGACAGGGGTTAGGGTTCGGTTCACCCCTCCACTTT.

CDR3 loop: CASSYGGGGTDTQYF. The CDR3 DNA is TGTGCCAGCAGTTACGGAGGGGGCGGAACAGATACGCAGTATTTT. The chain couples TRBV6-5 to TRBJ2-3, with a weak D call TRBD1 (7 bases). This CDR3 contains 15 residues. V lost 2 bases to trimming and J lost 3 bases, with 12 bases between them. The germline gives CDR1 MNHEY, CDR2 SVGAGI.

V and J are TRBV25-1 and TRBJ2-5; 8 bases match TRBD1. The V and J ends lost 3 bases and 1 base, in that order; junction bases with no gene match: 1. The CDR3 spans 14 residues. The germline gives CDR1 MGHDK, CDR2 SYGVNS. CDR3 sequence (DNA): TGTGCCAGCAGTGACGACAGGGGCCAAGAGACCCAGTACTTC. Encoded protein: CASSDDRGQETQYF.

The V gene is TRBV6-6, the J gene TRBJ1-1; the match to TRBD1 covers 10 bases. The trim removed 6 bases at V and 4 bases at J, leaving 5 bases unmatched. Germline values: CDR1 MNHNY, CDR2 SVGAGI (reference sequence). The length of the CDR3 is 14 residues. DNA for the CDR3: TGTGCCAGCAGACCCGGGACAGGGGCCACTGAAGCTTTCTTT. It codes for CASRPGTGATEAFF.

This chain joins TRBV7-2 and TRBJ2-3, with 9 positions matching TRBD1. Germline values: CDR1 SGHTA, CDR2 FQGNSA. Unmatched junction bases numbered 9, after V lost 2 bases and J lost 0 bases. The CDR3 consists of 18 residues. The CDR3 DNA reads as TGTGCCAGCAGCTTAACTCGGGGGACAGGGCTTAGCACAGATACGCAGTATTTT. This codes for CASSLTRGTGLSTDTQYF. Full variable domain (rest looked up from reference TRBV7-2 and TRBJ2-3): GAGVSQSPSNKVTEKGKDVELRCDPISGHTALYWYRQSLGQGLEFLIYFQGNSAPDKSGLPSDRFSAERTGGSVSTLTIQRTQQEDSAVYLCASSLTRGTGLSTDTQYFGPGTRLTVL.

J is TRBJ2-7 and V is TRBV6-1, with D possibly TRBD2 on 6 matching bases. The germline gives CDR1 MNHNS, CDR2 SASEGT. The V end lost 1 base, the J end lost 4 bases, and 11 bases lay between the germline ends. This CDR3 is 14 amino acids long. Here the CDR3 reads CASSEGGNRYEQYF. DNA of the CDR3: TGTGCCAGCAGTGAAGGCGGGAATCGGTACGAGCAGTACTTC.